A single sample is the source of the 3 T cell receptor beta chains below, sequenced in a study of breast tumors, draining lymph nodes, adjacent tissues. TCRdb re-called the multiplex PCR reads with MiXCR, one entry per CDR3 protein. The sample has 200,000 to 250,000 distinct CDR3 sequences, 32% seen once; the top ten hold about 1.4%. The lymph nodes were axillary draining lymph nodes from breast cancer patients. Sequenced input: axillary lymph node tissue. The receptor source for this set is a female donor with breast cancer. Some clones in this sample may be carry-over from other donors' samples.

Details on this clonotype: A much larger clone sits a single nucleotide away, making a read error possible. This chain uses TRBV30 with TRBJ1-2; D possibly corresponds to TRBD1 (5 bases). Germline loops: CDR1 GTSNPN, CDR2 SVGIG (reference sequence). The CDR3 contains 12 residues. CDR3: CAWSVGSWGYAF. As DNA, the CDR3 is TGTGCCTGGAGTGTGGGGTCCTGGGGCTACGCCTTC.

This clonotype was seen a few times. Since a much larger clone is just one base distant, this may be a read error. The V gene is TRBV6-5, the J gene TRBJ2-3; D perhaps matches TRBD2 (6 bases). V lost 5 bases and J lost 1, with 13 bases in between. There are 15 residues in the CDR3. Germline assignment: CDR1 MNHEY and CDR2 SVGAGI. In nucleotides, the CDR3 is TGTGCCAGCAGTCACGAAGGCGGGGGCACAGATACGCAGTATTTT. Amino acids: CASSHEGGGTDTQYF.

Here the CDR3 reads CASSPITGTGGTDTQYF. The CDR3 DNA reads as TGTGCCAGCAGCCCTATTACCGGGACAGGGGGCACAGATACGCAGTATTTT. This chain links TRBV7-9 with TRBJ2-3; 10 nucleotides match TRBD1. This CDR3 region has 17 residues. Losses at the gene ends were 5 bases for V and 1 base for J; bases not matched to a gene: 9. Per germline, CDR1 SEHNR and CDR2 FQNEAQ (reference sequence).